This TCR beta chain came from a study of T cell changes during pregnancy in multiple sclerosis. Trimming removed 0 bases at V and 7 bases at J, with 16 bases between. Germline CDR1 LGHNA, CDR2 YSLEER. The CDR3 length is 15 residues. Data came from immunoSEQ multiplex PCR; TCRdb stores just in-frame clones and leaves some out. The sample lists just over 40,000 clones, 80% to 90% occurring once. The sequence derives from a female donor with multiple sclerosis, enrolled in a pregnancy study. This specimen consisted of CD4+ T cells from peripheral blood mononuclear cells, obtained in the first trimester of pregnancy. This chain joins TRBV4-3 and TRBJ2-7; possibly TRBD2 for D (5 bases). The CDR3 region is CASSQDGSVVREQYF. The CDR3 DNA follows: TGCGCCAGCAGCCAAGATGGTAGCGTGGTACGAGAGCAGTACTTC.